This T cell receptor (beta chain) was sequenced in a study of metastatic and nonmetastatic thyroid tumors. For the study at large: Repertoires from malignant and benign thyroid patients were compared across blood and tumor or nodule tissue. Notes on the study in general: According to reports, the diversity of TCR beta was significantly higher in malignant thyroid tumors than in benign nodules, and this held in both blood and tumor samples.

The sample holds many counts of this clone. Its antigen is as yet unknown. A read error may be the cause here, since a much bigger clone is one base away. The sample contains more than one DNA sequence encoding this CDR3. Study processing details: Using the CDR3 differences seen across clinicopathological groups, the authors built a distant-metastasis classifier for papillary thyroid cancer, which was meant to discriminate distant-metastatic patients. TCRdb re-analyzed the PCR reads through MiXCR. For this entry, the V and J calls and clone size follow TCRdb and not the study's own pipeline. The sample has about 69,000 clones; 14% are singletons. The CDR3 loop spans 14 amino acids. The germline V gene encodes CDR1 MNHEY and CDR2 SMNVEV (reference sequence). Thyroid surgery was preceded by no treatment in any patient.

Sequenced material: blood. The TCR sequence derives from a male donor with papillary thyroid cancer or a benign thyroid nodule (not recorded which). Some clones in this sample may be carry-over from other donors' samples. The genes are TRBV27 and TRBJ2-1; no firm D call. As DNA, the CDR3 is TGTGCCAGCAGTTCCCTAGAGTCCTACAATGAGCAATTCTTC. Encoded protein: CASSSLESYNEQFF.